This section outlines one T cell receptor beta chain sequence together with its context. What it binds is unknown. The data were taken from a study of beta chain features in type 1 diabetes. Study outcomes and limitations: Among patients with Type 1 diabetes, TCRB CDR3s were moderately but significantly shorter in every one of the four CD4+ subsets. Naive, central memory and regulatory TCRB repertoires appeared more similar among patients than healthy donors.

This CDR3 has 15 residues. CDR1 is MNHNS, CDR2 SASEGT, per germline. V trimming: 5 bases; J trimming: 1 base; junction bases outside the gene matches: 7. Expressed TCRB transcripts were sequenced because the entire RNA isolate underwent reverse transcription. The method was immunoSEQ multiplex PCR; TCRdb's version includes in-frame clones alone and lacks a portion of them. Seen here are 41,000 or so clones, over 50% observed once, and the top ten hold around 1.7%. The sequenced sample was Tregs from blood. The sequence derives from a man aged 30-40 years with type 1 diabetes. Some clones in this sample may be carry-over from other donors' samples. The V gene is TRBV6-1, the J gene TRBJ1-1, with 7 bases aligning to TRBD1. The CDR3 sequence is CASSSQGLGNTEAFF. CDR3 in DNA: TGTGCCAGCAGTTCACAGGGGCTCGGGAACACTGAAGCTTTCTTT.